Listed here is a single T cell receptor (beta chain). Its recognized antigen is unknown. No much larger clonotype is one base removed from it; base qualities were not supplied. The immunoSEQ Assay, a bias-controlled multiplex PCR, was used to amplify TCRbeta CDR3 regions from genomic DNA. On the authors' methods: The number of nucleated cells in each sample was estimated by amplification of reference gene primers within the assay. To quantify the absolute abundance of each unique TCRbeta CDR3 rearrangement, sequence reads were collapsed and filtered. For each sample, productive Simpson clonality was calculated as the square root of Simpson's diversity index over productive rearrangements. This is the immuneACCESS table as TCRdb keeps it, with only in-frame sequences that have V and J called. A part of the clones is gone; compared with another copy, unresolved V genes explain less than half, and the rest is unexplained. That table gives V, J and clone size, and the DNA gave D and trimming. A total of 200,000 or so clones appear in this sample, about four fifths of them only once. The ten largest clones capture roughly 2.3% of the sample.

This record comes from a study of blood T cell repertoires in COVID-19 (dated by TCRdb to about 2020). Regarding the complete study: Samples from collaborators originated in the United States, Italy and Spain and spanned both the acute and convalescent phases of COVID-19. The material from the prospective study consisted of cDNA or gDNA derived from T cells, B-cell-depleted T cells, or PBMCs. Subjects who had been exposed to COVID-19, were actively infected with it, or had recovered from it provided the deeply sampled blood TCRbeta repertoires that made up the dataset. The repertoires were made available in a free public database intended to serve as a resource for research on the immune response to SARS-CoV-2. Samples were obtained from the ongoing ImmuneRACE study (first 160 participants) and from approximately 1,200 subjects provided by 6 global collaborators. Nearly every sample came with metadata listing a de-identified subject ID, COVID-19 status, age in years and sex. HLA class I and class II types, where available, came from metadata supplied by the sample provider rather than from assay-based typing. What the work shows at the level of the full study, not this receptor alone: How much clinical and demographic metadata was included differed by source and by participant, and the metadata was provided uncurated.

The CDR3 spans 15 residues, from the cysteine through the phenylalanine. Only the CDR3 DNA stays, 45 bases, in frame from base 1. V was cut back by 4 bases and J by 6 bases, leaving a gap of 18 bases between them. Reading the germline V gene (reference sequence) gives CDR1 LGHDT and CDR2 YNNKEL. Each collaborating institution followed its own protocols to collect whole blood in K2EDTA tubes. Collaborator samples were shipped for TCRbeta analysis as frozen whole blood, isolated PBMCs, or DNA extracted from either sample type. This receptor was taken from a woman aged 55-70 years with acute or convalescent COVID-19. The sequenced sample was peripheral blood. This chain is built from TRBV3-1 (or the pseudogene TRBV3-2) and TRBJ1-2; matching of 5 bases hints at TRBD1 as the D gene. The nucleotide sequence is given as TGTGCCAGCAGCCCCGAGGCCAGGGTTGTTGATGGCTACACCTTC. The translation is CASSPEARVVDGYTF.